Each of the 11 T cell receptor beta chains below was sequenced from the same sample in a study of CD8 T cells in ankylosing spondylitis. Via MiXCR, TCRdb re-called the 5' RACE reads, giving one row per CDR3 protein. The sample shows about 160,000 distinct CDR3 sequences, around 19% of them seen only once. Material for sequencing was blood, either unsorted or a sorted T cell fraction (not recorded which). These receptor sequences come from a male donor with ankylosing spondylitis or in good health (not recorded which).

This clonotype was detected many times. V gene TRBV4-2 combines with J gene TRBJ1-2, with D perhaps matching TRBD1 (5 bases). The CDR3 has 15 residues. Trimming removed 1 base from V and 2 bases from J, with 11 bases in between. Germline assignment: CDR1 LGHNA and CDR2 YNFKEQ. The CDR3 nucleotides are TGTGCCAGCAGCCAAGGCCTGACAGAAAACTATGGCTACACCTTC. Its protein product is CASSQGLTENYGYTF.

This clonotype came up many times. This rearrangement joins TRBV5-5 to TRBJ2-5; D ambiguous. Per the germline V gene, CDR1 is SGHKS and CDR2 is YYEKEE (reference sequence). Trimming shortened V by 1 base and J by 2 bases, and 12 bases separated the two germline ends. The CDR3 spans 15 residues. The CDR3 coding sequence is TGTGCCAGCAGCTTGACCGGCCTACAACAAGAGACCCAGTACTTC. Translated, it gives CASSLTGLQQETQYF.

This clonotype came up many times. The chain recombines TRBV11-2 with TRBJ2-7; 10 bases align to TRBD1. The CDR3 contains 17 residues. The germline CDR1 and CDR2 sequences are SGHAT and FQNNGV. With 1 base clipped from V and 6 bases from J, the junction kept 12 bases outside the gene matches. The CDR3 sequence: CASSLAIWGTGVVEQYF. The CDR3 DNA is TGTGCCAGCAGCTTAGCTATTTGGGGGACAGGGGTAGTCGAGCAGTACTTC. Combining the CDR3 with reference TRBV11-2 and TRBJ2-7 gives the whole variable domain EAGVAQSPRYKIIEKRQSVAFWCNPISGHATLYWYQQILGQGPKLLIQFQNNGVVDDSQLPKDRFSAERLKGVDSTLKIQPAKLEDSAVYLCASSLAIWGTGVVEQYFGPGTRLTVT.

This clonotype showed up just a few times. V gene TRBV7-9 combines with J gene TRBJ2-1; 8 nucleotides line up with TRBD1. V shed 5 bases and J 5 bases; nucleotides not matched to a gene: 5. The length of the CDR3 is 14 residues. Germline CDR1 and CDR2: SEHNR and FQNEAQ (reference sequence). CDR3 bases: TGTGCCAGCAGCCCACAGGGACAGGACAATGAGCAGTTCTTC. Translation: CASSPQGQDNEQFF.

There are many counts of this clonotype. The chain combines TRBV4-1 with TRBJ2-7, with 16 bases identical to TRBD2. This CDR3 region has 17 residues. The germline V gene has CDR1 MGHRA and CDR2 YSYEKL. The ends lost 4 bases at V and 5 bases at J; junction bases unmatched: 8. CDR3 nucleotides: TGCGCCAGCAGCCTTTCCGGGACTAGCGGGAGGGGTGACGAGCAGTACTTC. It translates to CASSLSGTSGRGDEQYF.

For this clonotype: This could be a read error, since a much larger clone is one nucleotide away. The chain uses TRBV5-1 and TRBJ1-1, with TRBD1 as a possible D gene (6 bases). This CDR3 has 15 residues. The germline V gene encodes CDR1 SGHRS and CDR2 YFSETQ. CDR3: CVSSWGSRGNTEAFF. CDR3 sequence (DNA): TGCGTCAGCAGCTGGGGTAGCAGGGGAAACACTGAAGCTTTCTTT. The full variable domain, with the rest looked up from reference TRBV5-1 and TRBJ1-1, is KAGVTQTPRYLIKTRGQQVTLSCSPISGHRSVSWYQQTPGQGLQFLFEYFSETQRNKGNFPGRFSGRQFSNSRSEMNVSTLELGDSALYLCVSSWGSRGNTEAFFGQGTRLTVV.

V is TRBV3-1 and J is TRBJ2-7, with 8 bases identical to TRBD1. Germline CDR1 and CDR2: LGHDT and YNNKEL (reference sequence). CDR3 length equals 12 residues. Trimming took 4 bases from V and 6 from J; bases not matched to a gene: 2. CDR3 loop: CASSPGTGEQYF. The CDR3 DNA sequence: TGTGCCAGCAGCCCGGGGACAGGCGAGCAGTACTTC.

This clonotype was seen a handful of times. This chain links TRBV20-1 with TRBJ2-7; 9 bases line up with TRBD2. The CDR3 contains 16 residues. Germline trimming cut 0 bases from V and 0 bases from J; bases unmatched to any gene: 6. Looked up from germline, CDR1 is DFQATT and CDR2 is SNEGSKA (reference sequence). CDR3 region: CSARDGLAGLSYEQYF. In DNA form, the CDR3 reads TGCAGTGCTAGAGATGGGCTAGCGGGGCTCTCCTACGAGCAGTACTTC.

Note on this clonotype: A much larger clone is a single base away; this may be a read error. The chain carries TRBV10-3 and TRBJ2-3, with D tentatively TRBD2 (6 bases). The length of the CDR3 is 15 residues. CDR1 is ENHRY and CDR2 is SYGVKD in the germline V gene. Trimming cost V 6 bases and J 0 bases, with 13 bases left between them. In DNA form, the CDR3 reads TGTGCCATCAGAGTCCTAGCGACTAGCACAGATACGCAGTATTTT. Translation gives CAIRVLATSTDTQYF.

This clonotype has ten or more counts. The V gene is TRBV21-1, the J gene TRBJ2-1; TRBD2, the table's D call, lacks a check against the DNA. TRBV21-1 represents a pseudogene. CDR3 length: 14 amino acids. The CDR3 is CASSKGRESDEQFF. CDR3 nucleotide sequence: TGTGCCAGCAGCAAAGGAAGGGAGTCTGATGAGCAGTTCTTC.

This clonotype has more than one count but fewer than ten. The chain combines TRBV5-1 with TRBJ2-2, with D uncertain. Per the germline V gene, CDR1 is SGHRS and CDR2 is YFSETQ. The CDR3 totals 15 residues. V lost 3 bases, J lost 4 bases, and 13 bases lay in between. Here the CDR3 reads CASSSSSVGTGELFF. The CDR3 DNA follows: TGCGCCAGCAGCTCCTCGTCGGTGGGCACCGGGGAGCTGTTTTTT.